This T cell receptor (beta chain) was identified in a study of cytomegalovirus exposure and HLA in healthy donors. The overall study: In a later analysis, it was reported that the roughly 130 validation repertoires had been produced on the same platform as the roughly 700 repertoires belonging to the first cohort. Study results and caveats: In vitro experiments confirmed that a few CMV-associated chains were specific for CMV antigens.

A 120-subject validation cohort, separate from the approximately 670-subject first cohort, supplied the donors. Sequencing used immunoSEQ multiplex PCR; TCRdb keeps in-frame clones, though not all of them. The sample has about 250,000 clones, approximately 84% seen once. In regard to this clone: What it binds is not known.

Sample: PBMCs. The receptor was derived from a man younger than 35 in good health and CMV-seropositive.

The CDR3 protein is CASSQRTSGAYEQYF. The CDR3 DNA sequence: TGCGCCAGCAGCCAAAGGACTAGCGGAGCTTACGAGCAGTACTTC. V gene TRBV4-3 combines with J gene TRBJ2-7, with TRBD2 matching 10 bases. Germline lookup yields CDR1 LGHNA and CDR2 YSLEER. V was pared by 2 bases and J by 4 bases, with 5 bases of the junction left unmatched. The CDR3 length is 15 residues.